A single count supports the clone carrying this T cell receptor (beta chain). Its antigen is undetermined. TCRdb's copy holds only in-frame clones and misses some; the assay was immunoSEQ multiplex PCR. The profile covers over 130,000 clones, with around 88% appearing a single time and approximately 3.5% taken by the ten largest. This sample was taken from a study of T cell responses to AZD1222 COVID-19 vaccine. General study results and limits: The study reported that nearly half of spike-specific TCRs target unmutated variant regions.

CDR3 size: 16 residues. V was cut by 0 bases and J by 3 bases, with 14 bases left in between. The germline V gene encodes CDR1 LNHDA and CDR2 SQIVND (reference sequence). Specimen: peripheral blood, collected on day 0 of AZD1222 vaccination. This sequence joins TRBV19 and TRBJ1-2, with D hard to call. The clonotype comes from an adult in good health. CDR3 nucleotide sequence: TGTGCCAGTAGTATAGACCCCATGGACCGTTACTATGGCTACACCTTC. Its translation: CASSIDPMDRYYGYTF.